What follows are 3 T cell receptor beta chains derived from one specimen sequenced in a study of cytomegalovirus exposure and HLA in healthy donors (dated 2017 in TCRdb). Library construction relied on the immunoSEQ multiplex PCR assay. A mixture of 60 forward primers for TCR Vbeta segments and 13 reverse primers for TCR Jbeta segments was used in the multiplex PCR. As stored in TCRdb, this immuneACCESS dataset retains in-frame rearrangements with V and J assigned. A fraction of the clones does not appear; measured against another copy, unresolved V genes explain less than half of the discrepancy, and the remainder lacks a known reason. Within this sample are approximately 92,000 clones, with approximately 71% of them counted one time only. Of the sample, approximately 2.7% is held by the ten largest clones. Sequenced input: PBMCs. The receptors shown here come from a man aged 45-60 years in good health and CMV-seronegative.

V gene TRBV28 combines with J gene TRBJ1-1; no firm D call. In germline, CDR1 is MDHEN, CDR2 SYDVKM. There are 17 residues in the CDR3. Trimming removed 1 base at V and 0 bases at J, with 15 bases between. The CDR3 loop is CASSLSRFNPVNTEAFF. In DNA form, the CDR3 reads TGTGCCAGCAGTTTATCCCGTTTCAATCCGGTGAACACTGAAGCTTTCTTT.

The rearrangement uses TRBV7-2 and TRBJ1-5; D gene uncertain. Trimming took off 3 bases at V and 4 bases at J, with 13 bases between the two ends. The CDR3 consists of 15 residues. CDR1 is SGHTA, CDR2 FQGNSA, per germline. CDR3 protein: CASSFRPRSNQPQHF. CDR3 bases: TGTGCCAGCAGCTTTCGCCCCAGGTCTAATCAGCCCCAGCATTTT.

V is TRBV5-4 and J is TRBJ2-1; 8 nucleotides line up with TRBD1. CDR1 and CDR2 from the germline V gene are SGHNT and YYREEE (reference sequence). This CDR3 is 16 amino acids long. Losses at the gene ends were 2 bases for V and 2 bases for J; bases not matched to a gene: 6. Here the CDR3 DNA reads TGTGCCAGCAGCTTTGGGACAGGCCCACCCTACAATGAGCAGTTCTTC. This codes for CASSFGTGPPYNEQFF.